Shown below are 20 T cell receptor beta chains from a single sample sequenced in a study of identical twins. TCRdb recomputed calls from the 5' RACE reads with MiXCR, one row per CDR3 protein. This table has about 900,000 distinct CDR3 sequences, approximately 13% appearing once. The same data also contributed to another study, on yellow fever vaccine responses in identical twins.

The sample was PBMCs. Receptors originate from a woman younger than 35 in good health.

The chain carries TRBV20-1 and TRBJ2-3, with 9 bases fitting TRBD1. The CDR3 runs to 14 residues. V was pared by 8 bases and J by 1 base, with 7 bases of the junction left unmatched. Germline lookup yields CDR1 DFQATT and CDR2 SNEGSKA (reference sequence). CDR3 protein: CSSRTGDGTDTQYF. The CDR3 DNA is TGCAGTTCCAGGACAGGGGATGGCACAGATACGCAGTATTTT.

The CDR3 sequence is CASSGPGSGSSYEQYF. The CDR3, as DNA: TGTGCCAGCAGCGGCCCTGGTAGCGGGAGCTCCTACGAGCAGTACTTC. J is TRBJ2-7 and V is TRBV7-9; 9 bases fit TRBD2. The CDR3 contains 16 residues. Trimming removed 5 bases from V and 0 bases from J; junction bases left unmatched: 8. CDR1 and CDR2 (germline): SEHNR, FQNEAQ (reference sequence).

The chain recombines TRBV6-1 with TRBJ2-7; D may be TRBD1 or TRBD2 (5 bases each). V was clipped by 2 bases and J by 5 bases, with 13 bases between them. CDR1 MNHNS and CDR2 SASEGT come from the germline V gene. The CDR3 is made up of 14 amino acids. The CDR3: CASSERSRGDEQYF. The CDR3 DNA follows: TGTGCCAGCAGTGAAAGATCGAGAGGGGACGAGCAGTACTTC.

The table lists this clonotype with a few counts. This rearrangement joins TRBV18 to TRBJ2-7; no reliable D call. CDR1 and CDR2 from the germline V gene are KGHSH and LQKENI. Trimming took off 6 bases at V and 6 bases at J, with 9 bases between the two ends. The length of the CDR3 is 11 residues. DNA for the CDR3: TGTGCCAGCTCTTCCTCGGTCGAGCAGTACGTC. Translation gives CASSSSVEQYV.

This clonotype was observed at least ten times. The chain recombines TRBV6-2 or TRBV6-3 with TRBJ2-1; D may correspond to TRBD1 or TRBD2 (5 bases each). CDR3 length: 14 amino acids. The germline gives CDR1 MNHEY, CDR2 SVGEGT. Trimming stripped 8 bases from V and 0 bases from J, with 11 bases between. The CDR3 DNA follows: TGTGCCAGCTGGGACGGCCGCTCCTACAATGAGCAGTTCTTC. It encodes CASWDGRSYNEQFF.

In its sample, this clonotype was seen many times. J is TRBJ1-1 and V is TRBV5-1; D is uncertain. The CDR3 has 13 residues. With 1 base removed from V and 8 bases from J, the gap between germline ends came to 12 bases. Germline CDR1 and CDR2: SGHRS and YFSETQ. This chain's CDR3 is CASSLKSGREAFF. The CDR3 nucleotides read TGCGCCAGCAGCTTGAAGTCCGGGAGGGAAGCTTTCTTT.

This clonotype was seen at least ten times. The chain links TRBV6-5 to TRBJ2-3; the D is unclear. The CDR3 is made up of 14 amino acids. Trimming took 6 bases from V and 0 from J, leaving 10 bases between them. Germline CDR1 and CDR2: MNHEY and SVGAGI. For the CDR3, the DNA is TGTGCCAGCAGGTACAGTTATAGCACAGATACGCAGTATTTT. Protein product: CASRYSYSTDTQYF.

The chain carries TRBV20-1 and TRBJ2-1; 8 nucleotides line up with TRBD1. There are 17 residues in the CDR3. Trimming removed 1 base from V and 3 bases from J; junction bases left unmatched: 11. The V gene's germline CDR1 is DFQATT and CDR2 SNEGSKA (reference sequence). Here the CDR3 DNA reads TGCAGTGCTAGAGGAGGACAGGGCTCAGGGTACTACAATGAGCAGTTCTTC. This translates into CSARGGQGSGYYNEQFF.

This clonotype was recorded a few times. The rearrangement joins TRBV6-5 to TRBJ2-4; no reliable D call. The CDR3 runs 13 residues. V was shortened by 4 bases and J by 10 bases, with 14 bases between the two germline ends. The V gene's germline CDR1 is MNHEY and CDR2 SVGAGI. The CDR3 protein is CASSSTSRKIQYF. The CDR3 region has the DNA TGTGCCAGCAGTTCGACAAGTAGGAAGATTCAGTACTTC.

This clonotype was detected many times. The chain couples TRBV28 to TRBJ2-3; 8 nucleotides line up with TRBD1. The V gene end was trimmed by 6 bases and the J gene end by 0 bases; junction bases not matched to a gene: 5. Germline V lookup: CDR1 MDHEN, CDR2 SYDVKM. This CDR3 has 15 residues. CDR3 loop: CASRLGQGSTDTQYF. The CDR3 bases are TGTGCCAGCAGGCTCGGACAGGGAAGCACAGATACGCAGTATTTT.

This clonotype was observed at least ten times. This chain links TRBV5-1 with TRBJ1-4; D not certain. The CDR3 runs 15 residues. Trimming stripped 3 bases from V and 8 bases from J, with 17 bases between. Germline CDR1 and CDR2: SGHRS and YFSETQ. CDR3: CASSSTYSPSEKLFF. For the CDR3, the DNA is TGCGCCAGCAGCTCCACATACTCCCCTTCGGAAAAACTGTTTTTT.

The rearrangement links TRBV24-1 to TRBJ2-1, with 10 bases that match TRBD2. The CDR3 spans 15 residues. In germline, CDR1 is KGHDR, CDR2 SFDVKD. V trimming: 3 bases; J trimming: 7 bases; junction bases outside the gene matches: 5. Written as DNA, the CDR3 is TGTGCCACCAGTGATCGGGGACTAGCGACAAATGAGCAGTTCTTC. Protein: CATSDRGLATNEQFF.

This clonotype was seen a few times. The chain couples TRBV12-5 to TRBJ2-2, with D perhaps assigned TRBD1 or TRBD2 (6 bases each). Germline values: CDR1 LGHNT, CDR2 FRNRAP. The V and J ends lost 1 base and 7 bases respectively, with 10 bases between them. The CDR3 covers 14 residues. The CDR3 sequence is CASGLGGANGELFF. The DNA for the CDR3 is TGTGCTAGTGGTTTGGGGGGGGCCAACGGGGAGCTGTTTTTT.

The chain couples TRBV20-1 to TRBJ2-2, with TRBD2 identical over 11 bases. Germline V gene data show CDR1 as DFQATT and CDR2 as SNEGSKA (reference sequence). V lost 5 bases and J lost 13; bases outside the gene matches: 9. The CDR3 sequence is 13 residues long. This CDR3 reads CSALHSGGVSLFF. The DNA for the CDR3 is TGCAGTGCTCTCCATAGCGGGGGGGTATCGCTGTTTTTT.

This clonotype has only a few counts. The chain has TRBV28 and TRBJ2-7, with 9 positions matching TRBD1. Germline V gene data show CDR1 as MDHEN and CDR2 as SYDVKM. The length of the CDR3 is 14 residues. V lost 2 bases, J lost 6 bases, and 5 bases stayed unmatched. CDR3 loop: CASSLPGQGFEQYF. CDR3 coding DNA: TGTGCCAGCAGTTTACCGGGACAGGGTTTCGAGCAGTACTTC.

The gene calls are TRBV6-5 and TRBJ1-1; D unresolved. Between the trimmed V and J ends, which lost 4 bases and 0 bases, there was a span of 12 bases. Germline V CDR1 and CDR2: MNHEY, SVGAGI. CDR3 length: 15 residues. The CDR3 reads CASSSESSLNTEAFF. The CDR3 DNA reads as TGTGCCAGCAGTTCGGAGAGTAGCCTGAACACTGAAGCTTTCTTT.

This clonotype was seen a handful of times. V and J are TRBV10-2 and TRBJ1-1; D may be TRBD1 (6 bases). V lost 7 bases and J lost 2, with 11 bases in between. Germline values: CDR1 WSHSY, CDR2 SAAADI. The length of the CDR3 is 13 residues. Here the CDR3 DNA reads TGCGCCAGCACGGGGGCCGTCAACACTGAAGCTTTCTTT. Its protein is CASTGAVNTEAFF.

In its sample, this clonotype was seen a few times. V gene TRBV7-3 combines with J gene TRBJ1-5; tentative D call: TRBD1 (5 bases). In germline, CDR1 is SGHTA, CDR2 FQGTGA. Trimming left V 3 bases short and J 7 bases short, with 10 bases between. There are 13 residues in the CDR3. CDR3 sequence reads: CASSFPGRQPQHF. In nucleotides, the CDR3 is TGTGCCAGCAGCTTCCCAGGGCGACAGCCCCAGCATTTT. Full variable domain (remainder filled in from reference TRBV7-3 and TRBJ1-5): GAGVSQTPSNKVTEKGKYVELRCDPISGHTALYWYRQSLGQGPEFLIYFQGTGAADDSGLPNDRFFAVRPEGSVSTLKIQRTERGDSAVYLCASSFPGRQPQHFGDGTRLSIL.

This clonotype was observed a handful of times. V is TRBV7-3 and J is TRBJ2-3; 9 bases are a match to TRBD2. The CDR3 runs 15 residues. Germline CDR1 is SGHTA and CDR2 is FQGTGA. Germline trimming cut 7 bases from V and 0 bases from J; bases unmatched to any gene: 5. The chain's CDR3 is CASKTGTSSTDTQYF. The CDR3 DNA reads TGTGCCAGCAAGACCGGGACTAGCAGCACAGATACGCAGTATTTT.

The J gene is TRBJ2-7, the V gene TRBV20-1; TRBD2 matches at 7 bases. Germline V lookup: CDR1 DFQATT, CDR2 SNEGSKA (reference sequence). This CDR3 contains 12 residues. CDR3 bases: TGCAGTGCTAGACGGGGGGAGTACGAGCAGTGCGTC. Its translation: CSARRGEYEQCV.